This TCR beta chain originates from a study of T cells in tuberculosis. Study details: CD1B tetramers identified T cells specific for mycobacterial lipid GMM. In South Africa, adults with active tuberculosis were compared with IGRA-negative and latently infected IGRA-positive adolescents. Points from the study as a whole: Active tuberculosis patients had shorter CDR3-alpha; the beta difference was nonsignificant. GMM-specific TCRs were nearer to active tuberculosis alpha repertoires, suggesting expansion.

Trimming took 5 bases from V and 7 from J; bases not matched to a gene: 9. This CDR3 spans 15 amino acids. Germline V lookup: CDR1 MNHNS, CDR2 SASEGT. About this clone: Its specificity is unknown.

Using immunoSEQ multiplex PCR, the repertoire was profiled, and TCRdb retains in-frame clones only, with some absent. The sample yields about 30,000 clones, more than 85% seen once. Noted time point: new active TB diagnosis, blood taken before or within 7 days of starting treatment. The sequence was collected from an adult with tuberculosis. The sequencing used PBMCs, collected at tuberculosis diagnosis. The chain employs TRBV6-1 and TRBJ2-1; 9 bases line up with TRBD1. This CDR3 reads CASSTRTGVRNEQFF. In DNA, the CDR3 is TGTGCCAGCAGTACCCGGACAGGGGTAAGAAATGAGCAGTTCTTC.